This T cell receptor beta chain was identified during a study of blood T cells in healthy people across ages. Findings and limits, study-wide: Greater diversity and more naive CD4+ cells were seen in long-lived donors than in aged donors.

As concerns this clonotype: Its target is unknown.

With each sample, at least 5 micrograms of total RNA were extracted. Looked up from germline, CDR1 is ENHRY and CDR2 is SYGVKD. V shed 10 bases and J shed 3 bases, with 17 bases lying between them. The CDR3 runs 14 residues. Sample-barcoded 5' priming and a J-beta primer mix drove a second PCR of about 6 to 12 cycles. The authors tagged each cDNA molecule using a template-switch adaptor with 12 random nucleotides. TCRdb processed the 5' RACE reads anew with MiXCR; each CDR3 protein has one entry. The repertoire consists of approximately 810,000 distinct CDR3 sequences, with 35% to 40% occurring once and the leading ten covering approximately 12%.

The rearrangement links TRBV10-3 to TRBJ2-3; D may be TRBD1 (8 bases). This TCR was sampled from a man in his late teens or twenties in good health. Sample: blood. DNA for the CDR3: TGTGCCAACAGGGGGGGGGGGACAACAGATACGCAGTATTTT. As protein: CANRGGGTTDTQYF.